Described below is a single T cell receptor (beta chain) sequence and its context. In the study's own analysis: Estimated nucleated cell counts came from reference gene primer amplification. Assay used: immunoSEQ multiplex PCR; TCRdb lists only in-frame clones, some missing. V, J and clone size were drawn from that table, and D and trimming were deduced from the DNA. The table lists some 330,000 clones, approximately 89% of them singletons. The sample belongs to a study of blood T cell repertoires in COVID-19. Study information: Two negative PCRs, clearance, or symptom resolution had been documented for recovered Cohort 3 donors. In each case, the material was cDNA or gDNA derived from T cells, B-cell-depleted T cells, or PBMCs. Specimens from acute and convalescent COVID-19 originated in the United States, Italy and Spain.

There are 14 residues in the CDR3. Germline V gene data show CDR1 as MNHNS and CDR2 as SASEGT. With 0 bases removed from V and 5 bases from J, the gap between germline ends came to 8 bases. The sample consisted of PBMCs or T cells enriched from blood (not recorded which). The sequence derives from a man aged 35-49 years in a cohort exposed to, infected with or recovered from COVID-19 (not recorded which). The chain uses TRBV6-1 and TRBJ1-3, with D uncertain. In DNA, the CDR3 is TGTGCCAGCAGTGAAGCGAGACACCGAAACACCATATATTTT. It translates to CASSEARHRNTIYF.